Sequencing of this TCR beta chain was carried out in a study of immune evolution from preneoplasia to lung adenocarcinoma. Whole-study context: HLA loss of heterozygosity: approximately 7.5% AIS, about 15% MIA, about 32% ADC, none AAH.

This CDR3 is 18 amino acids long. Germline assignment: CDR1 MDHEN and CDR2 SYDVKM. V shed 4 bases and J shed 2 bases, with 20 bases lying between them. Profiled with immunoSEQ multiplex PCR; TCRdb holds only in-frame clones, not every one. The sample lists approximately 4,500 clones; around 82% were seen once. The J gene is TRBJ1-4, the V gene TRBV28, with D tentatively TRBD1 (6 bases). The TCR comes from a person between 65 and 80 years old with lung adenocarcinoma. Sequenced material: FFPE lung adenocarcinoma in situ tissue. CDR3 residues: CASSSSYPSGATNEKLFF. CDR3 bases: TGTGCCAGCAGTTCTTCCTACCCATCAGGGGCTACTAATGAAAAACTGTTTTTT.